This T cell receptor beta chain came from a study of early T cells in non-severe SARS-CoV-2 infection. Study information: Unpaired chains resulted from sequencing bulk RNA of unsorted whole blood. Whole-study findings and limits: VDJdb matches were skewed toward anti-spike CD8 T cell responses.

This clonotype was counted many times. Its antigen is unknown. Unique molecular identifiers were affixed to single, distinct cDNA molecules. TCRdb re-derived calls from the 5' RACE reads in MiXCR, one entry per CDR3 protein. The table shows about 49,000 distinct CDR3 sequences, with less than 4.5% occurring only once. Material: whole blood. This TCR was recovered from an adult who was a healthcare worker with PCR-confirmed SARS-CoV-2 infection or an uninfected control (not recorded which).

CDR3 in amino acids: CASNTAGSYNEQFF. CDR3 bases: TGTGCCTCAAACACAGCGGGCTCCTACAATGAGCAGTTCTTC. The chain has TRBV30 and TRBJ2-1; perhaps TRBD2 as D (6 bases). Germline-derived CDR1 and CDR2 are GTSNPN and SVGIG (reference sequence). The CDR3 runs to 14 residues. V lost 7 bases and J lost 0, with 13 bases in between.